This is a list of T cell receptor beta chains from one sample in a study of blood T cells in healthy people across ages. TCRdb fed the 5' RACE reads into MiXCR, producing one record per CDR3 protein. The table records 750,000 to 950,000 distinct CDR3 sequences, approximately 24% of them present only once. The sample was also reused in another study, on T cells of mothers and their children.

Sequenced: blood. Receptor source: a boy between 10 and 17 years old in good health. CDR3s include the opening cysteine and the closing phenylalanine or tryptophan. Some rows have no size entry. The others give once, few or many, or a class for an expanded clone.

V gene	clone size	J gene	CDR3 protein
TRBV12-3/TRBV12-4	NA	TRBJ1-1	CASSSDRGLGNTEAFF
TRBV30	NA	TRBJ1-4	CAWSVYDATNEKLFF
TRBV3-1	few	TRBJ2-5	CASISGGTEETQYF
TRBV5-1	NA	TRBJ1-1	CASSLGWEGTEAFF
TRBV2	few	TRBJ2-1	CASSGTGVEQFF
TRBV7-8	NA	TRBJ1-5	CASGHREEDLRQPQHF
TRBV19	few	NA	CASTGTGLGEQYF
TRBV6-5	NA	TRBJ1-2	CASSPRTGYYGYTF
TRBV5-1	NA	TRBJ2-6	CASSLETERPSGSWANVLTF
TRBV2	many	TRBJ1-2	CASSRALTNGYTF
TRBV12-3/TRBV12-4	few	TRBJ2-3	CAIQRGGTDTQYF
TRBV24-1	few	NA	CATSVPDSYGEQFF
TRBV27	once	TRBJ2-2	CVSSPYQLAGVAGELFF
TRBV2	few	NA	CASSETGQGALEQFF
TRBV19	NA	TRBJ1-4	CASSSGINEKLFF
TRBV2	NA	TRBJ1-2	CASSDRTPDGYTF
TRBV5-1	NA	TRBJ2-7	CASSFSDSTGSLGHEQYF
TRBV27	NA	TRBJ2-3	CASSLSSGNADTQYF
TRBV7-2	NA	TRBJ2-1	CASSTRTSGRNEQFF
TRBV29-1	NA	NA	CSVDLSDSQETQYF
TRBV20-1	few	TRBJ2-7	CSARLEGEQYF
TRBV7-2	few	TRBJ2-7	CASSLARPAGGDEQYF
TRBV7-6	NA	NA	CASSLFTGYEQFF
TRBV24-1	NA	TRBJ2-5	CATSDRGQGGGETQYF
TRBV27	few	TRBJ1-2	CASSHGAGYTF
TRBV7-9	NA	TRBJ1-2	CASSDRQGLFLF
TRBV15	few	TRBJ2-5	CATSSATGTETQYF
TRBV6-1	NA	TRBJ1-2	CASSPGPRSTYGYTF
TRBV7-9	NA	TRBJ1-2	CASSPQTAQDGYTF
TRBV7-3	NA	TRBJ2-1	CASSSGTSGTNEQFF
TRBV14	few	TRBJ1-2	CASSPMDRFYGYTF
TRBV10-3	NA	TRBJ2-5	CATLPRTDNYQQYF
TRBV4-2	NA	NA	CASSQEVGTANYEQYF
TRBV12-3/TRBV12-4	NA	TRBJ2-2	CASSLTTGTGGELFF
TRBV6-2/TRBV6-3	NA	TRBJ2-1	CASSDGSPYNEQFF
TRBV20-1	NA	TRBJ1-2	CSARAPEGTGNGYTF
TRBV29-1	NA	NA	CSGSYQGSSYEQYF
TRBV20-1	NA	TRBJ1-3	CSARDLRRSGRNTIYF
TRBV5-1	NA	TRBJ2-1	CASRESSYNEQFF
TRBV7-2	NA	TRBJ2-3	CASSLVVGDTQYF
TRBV5-1	NA	TRBJ2-7	CASSSWTGSSYEQYF
TRBV6-5	NA	TRBJ2-4	CASSYLAGQGENIQYF
TRBV9	few	TRBJ2-5	CASSPRGGAEETQYF
TRBV6-2/TRBV6-3	NA	TRBJ2-3	CASRRQRGTGGTDTQYF
TRBV12-3/TRBV12-4	once	TRBJ1-5	CASSSMTENQPQHF
TRBV10-3	NA	TRBJ2-1	CATIAGNEQFF
TRBV28	few	NA	CASSLGTPGTVIEQYF
TRBV6-2/TRBV6-3	NA	NA	CASRWKTNEQFF
TRBV2	once	TRBJ1-5	CASREGTGLNQPQHF
TRBV10-3	NA	NA	CAISEWASGGANNEQFF
TRBV29-1	few	TRBJ1-2	CSVEETAGMRYGYTF
TRBV11-2	few	TRBJ2-6	CASSPTRGANVLTF
TRBV29-1	few	TRBJ2-4	CSVERGTGNIQYF
TRBV6-5	NA	TRBJ2-7	CASSYLGQGGSEQYF
TRBV30	few	TRBJ2-3	CAWKISPSGADTQYF
TRBV4-1	NA	TRBJ1-1	CASSPRGTADTEAFF
TRBV24-1	few	TRBJ2-1	CATSVGEYNEQFF